A single sample gave rise to the 6 T cell receptor beta chains below, sequenced in a study of regulatory T cells in long-lasting Graves disease. Assembly of TCR beta libraries relied on iRepertoire HTBI primers together with Arm-PCR of CDR3 regions. TCRdb independently ran MiXCR on the multiplex PCR reads; one entry per CDR3 protein. The sample lists around 400,000 distinct CDR3 sequences; 23% were seen once. Described time point: persistent/refractory GD, antithyroid drugs over 5 years with positive TRAb. PBMC-extracted RNA yielded the TCR library. The specimen comprised peripheral blood mononuclear cells (PBMCs), sampled when the disease was refractory, from a patient treated with antithyroid drugs. The origin of the receptors is a female donor with Graves disease.

This clonotype was seen ten or more times. The rearrangement links TRBV28 to TRBJ1-4; 10 positions match TRBD1. The CDR3 contains 16 residues. After removal of 6 bases from V and 10 bases from J, the junction contained 14 bases not matched to a gene. Germline values: CDR1 MDHEN, CDR2 SYDVKM. The CDR3 loop is CASSVPATGGVGKLFF. DNA of the CDR3: TGTGCCAGCAGCGTACCCGCGACAGGGGGCGTCGGAAAACTGTTTTTT. The full variable domain, completed using reference TRBV28 and TRBJ1-4, is DVKVTQSSRYLVKRTGEKVFLECVQDMDHENMFWYRQDPGLGLRLIYFSYDVKMKEKGDIPEGYSVSREKKERFSLILESASTNQTSMYLCASSVPATGGVGKLFFGSGTQLSVL.

This clonotype showed up just a few times. The gene calls are TRBV20-1 and TRBJ2-5; the D gene is possibly TRBD2 (5 bases). This CDR3 contains 14 residues. V was shortened by 2 bases and J by 4 bases, with 14 bases between the two germline ends. Germline CDR1 DFQATT, CDR2 SNEGSKA (reference sequence). The DNA of the CDR3 is TGCAGTGCTAGACTAGTGGGAGTTCCAGAGACCCAGTACTTC. The encoded protein is CSARLVGVPETQYF.

The CDR3 DNA is TGCGCCAGCGGGACAGGGGGAGGGACAACTAATGAAAAACTGTTTTTT. As protein: CASGTGGGTTNEKLFF. This rearrangement joins TRBV5-1 to TRBJ1-4; 11 bases match TRBD1. V lost 7 bases and J lost 0; bases outside the gene matches: 5. This CDR3 has 16 residues. The germline V gene encodes CDR1 SGHRS and CDR2 YFSETQ.

This clonotype was detected many times. The chain has TRBV6-1 and TRBJ2-5, with D perhaps matching TRBD1 or TRBD2 (6 bases each). This CDR3 has 14 amino acids. The ends were cut back, 7 bases at V and 5 bases at J, with 17 bases in the middle. Germline CDR1 and CDR2: MNHNS and SASEGT. CDR3 residues: CASKLGRGGETQYF. The CDR3 coding sequence is TGTGCCAGCAAACTGGGAAGAGGGGGGGAGACCCAGTACTTC.

This sequence joins TRBV5-1 and TRBJ2-7, with 11 bases identical to TRBD1. This CDR3 comprises 15 residues. Trimming removed 4 bases from V and 3 bases from J; junction bases left unmatched: 6. Germline assignment: CDR1 SGHRS and CDR2 YFSETQ. The CDR3 is CASSPEGTGGYEQYF. The DNA of the CDR3 is TGCGCCAGCAGCCCGGAAGGGACAGGGGGCTACGAGCAGTACTTC.

This chain links TRBV6-1 with TRBJ1-1; no reliable D call. V was shortened by 7 bases and J by 1 base, with 10 bases between the two germline ends. The CDR3 runs to 13 residues. The germline V gene encodes CDR1 MNHNS and CDR2 SASEGT. CDR3 sequence: CASKLGQNTEAFF. Written as DNA, the CDR3 is TGTGCCAGCAAATTAGGGCAGAACACTGAAGCTTTCTTT.